This TCR beta chain was sequenced for a study of technical replicates of blood from a few donors. This CDR3 spans 15 amino acids. V was trimmed by 2 bases and J by 3 bases, leaving 14 bases between them. Germline loops: CDR1 SGHTA, CDR2 FQGTGA. Measured with immunoSEQ multiplex PCR; TCRdb has only the in-frame clones, and not every one. The sample consists of about 73,000 clones, more than 90% of them appearing once. The sequenced sample consisted of PBMCs. The rearrangement joins TRBV7-3 to TRBJ2-7, with D possibly being TRBD1 (6 bases). The receptor's source is a human donor in good health. Some clones in this sample may be carry-over from other donors' samples. The CDR3 is CASSLGPGHFYEQYF. The CDR3 bases are TGTGCCAGCAGCTTAGGACCGGGACATTTCTACGAGCAGTACTTC.